This is a list of T cell receptor beta chains from one sample in a study of blood T cell repertoires in COVID-19. The repertoire was sequenced with immunoSEQ multiplex PCR; TCRdb's copy has only in-frame clones and lacks some. There are 20,000 to 25,000 clones in the sample; about 73% occur only once, and roughly a fifth lies in the top ten. The material sequenced was peripheral blood. These receptors originate from a human donor in a cohort sampled during active or convalescent COVID-19. The conserved cysteine and the conserved F or W are not part of the CDR3 here.

j_call	v_call	cdr3_aa
TRBJ2-7	TRBV28	ASSTPGLADEQY
TRBJ2-2	TRBV5-6	ASSFGGRDTGELF
TRBJ1-5	TRBV6-5	ASSLDSSLNQPQH
TRBJ2-3	TRBV11-2	ASSLDSGGAVDTQY
TRBJ2-2	TRBV13	ASSLARGTGELF
TRBJ1-5	TRBV2	ASNRGNQPQH
TRBJ2-7	TRBV6-2/TRBV6-3	ASSYPAAPGLLYEQY
TRBJ1-2	TRBV6-6	ASRKGEWYYGYT
TRBJ2-2	TRBV5-6	ASSFVAGGVTGELF
TRBJ2-1	TRBV9	ASSPPPRSYNEQF
TRBJ1-6	TRBV28	ASSPSTGPNSPLH
TRBJ2-2	TRBV11-2	ASSLGGGAVGELF
TRBJ1-1	TRBV5-1	ASSLQENTEAF
TRBJ1-1	TRBV4-3	ASSQVAGAMNTEAF
TRBJ2-1	TRBV19	ASRSQSRSYNEQF
TRBJ2-5	TRBV5-1	ASSLGASSPQETQY
TRBJ1-2	TRBV11-2	ASSTGQSRGGYT
TRBJ2-3	TRBV13	ASSPRLAGGAQY
TRBJ2-7	TRBV9	ASSVGLGRAYEQY
TRBJ2-7	TRBV5-6	ASSQTSGVYEQY
TRBJ2-7	TRBV28	ASSVGGDRISYEQY
TRBJ2-1	TRBV30	ARLASGEQF
TRBJ2-5	TRBV9	ASSVRGYQETQY
TRBJ1-6	TRBV18	ASSSDISSSYNSPLH
TRBJ1-1	TRBV5-8	ASSLSNRNTEAF
TRBJ1-2	TRBV7-9	ASSPQGNYGYT
TRBJ2-3	TRBV18	ASSPQGQTQAGGSTDTQY
TRBJ2-1	TRBV6-4	ASSDSPYNEQF
TRBJ1-1	TRBV18	ATVGSQNTEAF
TRBJ1-4	TRBV7-9	ASSLSLRDSEKLF
TRBJ1-4	TRBV30	AWSGWVGGETNEKLF
TRBJ2-7	TRBV5-1	ASSPRGGQGLPH
TRBJ1-2	TRBV28	ASRRQGNYGYT
TRBJ2-7	TRBV19	ASSTRDREQY
TRBJ1-5	TRBV19	ATRDRANNQPQH
TRBJ2-3	TRBV4-1	ASSQDVRTSGRPDTQY
TRBJ2-2	TRBV7-3	ASSPSGSRELF
TRBJ1-6	TRBV11-2	ASSLESGQLSPLH
TRBJ1-5	TRBV3-1/TRBV3-2	ASSQQDQPQH
TRBJ1-2	TRBV19	ASSGPNYGYT
TRBJ2-7	TRBV11-2	ASSPLTGGQTHEQY
TRBJ1-6	TRBV19	ASSIGQWTSPLH
TRBJ1-2	TRBV28	ASRESRGGYGYT
TRBJ2-1	TRBV15	ATSRVGRTSGMSNLYNEQF
TRBJ2-1	TRBV28	ASSLRPPGLEFLDEQF
TRBJ2-7	TRBV2	ASSRGGAPYEQY
TRBJ1-1	TRBV7-8	ASSLFSAGVSNTEAF
TRBJ2-3	TRBV28	ASSPGTALRGDTQY
TRBJ1-1	TRBV11-2	ASSLTGGNTEAF
TRBJ2-4	TRBV11-3	ASSFPGGPENIQY
TRBJ1-1	TRBV19	ASGRGMNTEAF
TRBJ1-1	TRBV12-3/TRBV12-4	ASRNTGNPEAF
TRBJ1-2	TRBV5-4	ASRNGQGGGYT
TRBJ2-3	TRBV7-6	ASSSLAELSADTQY
TRBJ2-1	TRBV9	ASSPGLAPNNEQF